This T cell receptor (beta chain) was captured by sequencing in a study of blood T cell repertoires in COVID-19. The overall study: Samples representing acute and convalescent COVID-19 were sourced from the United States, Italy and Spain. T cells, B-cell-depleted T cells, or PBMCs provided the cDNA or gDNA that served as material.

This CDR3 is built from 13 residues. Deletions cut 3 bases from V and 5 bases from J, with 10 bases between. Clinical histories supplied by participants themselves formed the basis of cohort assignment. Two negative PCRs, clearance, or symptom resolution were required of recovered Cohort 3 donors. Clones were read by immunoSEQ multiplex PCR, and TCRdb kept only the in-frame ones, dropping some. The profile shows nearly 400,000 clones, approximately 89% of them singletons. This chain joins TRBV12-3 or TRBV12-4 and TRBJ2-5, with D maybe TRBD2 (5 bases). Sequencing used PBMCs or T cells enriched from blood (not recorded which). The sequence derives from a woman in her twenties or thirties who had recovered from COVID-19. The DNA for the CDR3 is TGTGCCAGCAGTTTTCGGAGAGGGGAGACCCAGTACTTC. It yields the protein CASSFRRGETQYF.